A selection of T cell receptor beta chains follows, all from one sample in a study of OX40 agonist ivuxolimab in advanced cancers. Produced via immunoSEQ multiplex PCR; TCRdb's table is partial and in-frame only. The repertoire consists of approximately 74,000 clones, with 75% to 95% occurring once and the leading ten covering roughly 6%. Specimen: CD4+ or CD8+ T cells sorted from blood, collected in a trial of the OX40 agonist ivuxolimab. The receptors were sampled from an adult with an advanced solid tumor such as melanoma, head and neck, liver or kidney cancer. CDR3s include the opening cysteine and the closing phenylalanine or tryptophan. The D gene is left open where the match is weak.

j_call | cdr3_length | d_call | v_call | cdr3_nt | cdr3_aa
TRBJ2-7 | 13 | TRBD1 | TRBV6-6 | TGTGCCAGCAGCTACGTATGGACAGGGGGTATGTACTTC | CASSYVWTGGMYF
TRBJ1-1 | 14 | . | TRBV27 | TGTGCCAGCAGTGCGAACTGGAGGGTCACTGAAGCTTTCTTT | CASSANWRVTEAFF
TRBJ1-2 | 14 | . | TRBV19 | TGTGCCAGTAGTACATCCCCTCCGGGCTATGGCTACACCTTC | CASSTSPPGYGYTF
TRBJ1-1 | 13 | . | TRBV19 | TGTGCCAGTAGTACGGCAGGGAACACTGAAGCTTTCTTT | CASSTAGNTEAFF
TRBJ2-1 | 12 | . | TRBV6-5 | TGTGCCAGCGGGGCCTCCTACAATGAGCAGTTCTTC | CASGASYNEQFF
TRBJ2-1 | 15 | . | TRBV27 | TGTGCCAGCAGTTTGAGTAGGATGGGTTTGGATGAGCAGTTCTTC | CASSLSRMGLDEQFF
TRBJ2-3 | 17 | TRBD2 | TRBV4-1 | TGCGCCAGCAGCCAAGATTCCTTAGCGGGATACACAGATACGCAGTATTTT | CASSQDSLAGYTDTQYF
TRBJ2-3 | 13 | . | TRBV9 | TGTGCCAGCAGCGAAAGCGGCACAGATACGCAGTATTTT | CASSESGTDTQYF
TRBJ2-7 | 16 | TRBD2 | TRBV7-9 | TGTGCCAGCAGCCCTCCCAAAGCGGGAGATTTGTACGAGCAGTACTTC | CASSPPKAGDLYEQYF
TRBJ2-3 | 15 | TRBD1 | TRBV4-1 | TGCGCCAGCAGCCTAAGGACAGGGGAGGAAAATACGCAGTATTTT | CASSLRTGEENTQYF
TRBJ2-7 | 13 | TRBD1 | TRBV28 | TGTGCCAGCAGCGGACAGGGGGCTTACGAGCAGTACTTC | CASSGQGAYEQYF
TRBJ2-2 | 15 | . | TRBV19 | TGTGCCAGTAGTATCGCAGGGGTGTCCACCGGGGAGCTGTTTTTT | CASSIAGVSTGELFF
TRBJ1-1 | 15 | . | TRBV19 | TGTGCCAGTAGTCCCGCACTTGGGCGCTACACTGAAGCTTTCTTT | CASSPALGRYTEAFF